The 12 T cell receptor beta chains given below trace back to one sample, sequenced in a study of molecular identifiers for immune sequencing clone quantification (dated by TCRdb to the late 2010s). The library was built by means of PCR. Sequencing relied on a NextSeq 500. The public reads were quality trimmed at Q25 with fastp and then assembled into clones with MiXCR by TCRdb, keeping productive beta chains. Rows are unified per CDR3 protein, each entry keeping the most common DNA and genes. This sample has more than 550,000 distinct CDR3 sequences in its table, and around 25% of those were observed once. Of the sample, around 0.78% falls within the top ten clones. The specimen sequenced was naive CD8+ T cells from blood, with Jurkat cell RNA spiked in. Interpreted using the paper, the cell subset or site label stands for: FACS-sorted CD8+CD4-CCR7+CD45RA+ naive T cells. These receptors were taken from a human donor in good health. Some libraries in this study had Jurkat cell RNA spiked in.

The table lists this clonotype with many counts. This rearrangement joins TRBV4-1 to TRBJ2-7, with 8 bases lining up with TRBD2. The germline V gene encodes CDR1 MGHRA and CDR2 YSYEKL. The CDR3 length is 16 residues. V lost 0 bases to trimming and J lost 2 bases; unmatched junction nucleotides: 6. The DNA of the CDR3 is TGCGCCAGCAGCCAAGACGAGCGGGGGAGAGCCTACGAGCAGTACTTC. It translates to CASSQDERGRAYEQYF.

This clonotype has a count of ten or more. The chain is built from TRBV28 and TRBJ1-1; D not resolved. Trimming cost V 6 bases and J 1 base, with 15 bases left between them. The CDR3 is made up of 15 amino acids. The germline V gene has CDR1 MDHEN and CDR2 SYDVKM. The CDR3 DNA reads TGTGCCAGCAGGTCGGCTCCTTGGCCGAACACTGAAGCTTTCTTT. As protein: CASRSAPWPNTEAFF.

This clonotype was seen only a few times. The genes are TRBV13 and TRBJ1-1; the D is unclear. Germline values: CDR1 PRHDT, CDR2 FYEKMQ (reference sequence). This CDR3 has 12 residues. V was cut by 6 bases and J by 6 bases, with 11 bases left in between. The CDR3 sequence is CASSRGSPEAFF. DNA of the CDR3: TGTGCCAGCAGTCGAGGGAGCCCTGAAGCTTTCTTT.

This clonotype was counted at least ten times. The V call is TRBV11-2, the J call TRBJ1-1; D ambiguous. The CDR3 has 12 amino acids. V lost 5 bases and J 5 bases, leaving 9 bases between the germline ends. Germline assignment: CDR1 SGHAT and CDR2 FQNNGV. The CDR3 DNA reads TGTGCCAGCAGCCGATCTGTGACTGAAGCTTTCTTT. This gives the protein CASSRSVTEAFF.

This clonotype was counted a few times. This rearrangement joins TRBV7-9 to TRBJ2-3; possible D gene TRBD2, 5 bases. The CDR3 loop spans 13 amino acids. From germline, CDR1 is SEHNR and CDR2 FQNEAQ (reference sequence). V lost 5 bases and J 8 bases, leaving 14 bases between the germline ends. CDR3 region: CASSPPGEGTQYF. Here the CDR3 DNA reads TGTGCCAGCAGCCCGCCTGGAGAGGGTACGCAGTATTTT.

This chain joins TRBV5-4 and TRBJ1-5; TRBD1 matches 9 bases. The CDR3 is 15 residues long. In germline, CDR1 is SGHNT, CDR2 YYREEE (reference sequence). The V segment lost 7 bases and the J segment 6 bases; nucleotides outside the gene matches: 11. This chain's CDR3 is CASGRQGDGSQPQHF. CDR3 sequence (DNA): TGTGCCAGCGGGCGACAGGGGGATGGATCTCAGCCCCAGCATTTT.

This clonotype was observed a few times. This chain's CDR3 is CSVDGLDSYYNEQFF. In nucleotides, the CDR3 is TGCAGCGTTGATGGGCTGGACAGCTACTACAATGAGCAGTTCTTC. The chain recombines TRBV29-1 with TRBJ2-1; D is possibly TRBD1 (6 bases). Trimming took off 3 bases at V and 3 bases at J, with 15 bases between the two ends. The CDR3 runs to 15 residues. CDR1 and CDR2 from the germline V gene are SQVTM and ANQGSEA.

This clonotype was counted at least ten times. This rearrangement joins TRBV5-6 to TRBJ2-3; no clear D. This CDR3 is built from 11 residues. The ends were cut back, 7 bases at V and 2 bases at J, with 5 bases in the middle. Germline V lookup: CDR1 SGHDT, CDR2 YYEEEE. The CDR3 DNA follows: TGTGCCAGCCAGACCACAGATACGCAGTATTTT. Translating it yields CASQTTDTQYF.

This clonotype showed up many times. The genes are TRBV7-9 and TRBJ2-7, with D perhaps matching TRBD2 (5 bases). The V end lost 4 bases, the J end lost 7 bases, and 8 bases lay between the germline ends. Germline-derived CDR1 and CDR2 are SEHNR and FQNEAQ (reference sequence). CDR3 length: 11 amino acids. CDR3 protein: CASSSSGEQYF. CDR3 sequence (DNA): TGTGCCAGCAGCTCCTCGGGGGAGCAGTACTTC.

Concerning this clonotype: Since a much larger clone is just one base distant, this may be a read error. The chain links TRBV30 to TRBJ2-7, with 9 bases matching TRBD2. CDR1 GTSNPN and CDR2 SVGIG come from the germline V gene (reference sequence). The CDR3 spans 14 residues. The CDR3 region is CAWGVLSGGHEQYF. The CDR3 DNA follows: TGTGCCTGGGGTGTACTTAGCGGGGGCCACGAGCAGTACTTC.

There are many counts of this clonotype. The chain's CDR3 is CATSRDQGPLDEQFF. The CDR3 nucleotides read TGTGCCACCAGCAGAGATCAAGGTCCCCTGGATGAGCAGTTCTTC. This chain uses TRBV15 with TRBJ2-1; D is uncertain. Germline CDR1 LNHNV, CDR2 YYDKDF (reference sequence). CDR3 length: 15 residues. V shed 0 bases and J shed 8 bases, with 14 bases lying between them.

This clonotype was detected only a few times. V usage is TRBV28 and J usage is TRBJ1-2; unclear D gene. Trimming took 5 bases from V and 4 from J, leaving 14 bases between them. The CDR3 is 14 residues long. Germline assignment: CDR1 MDHEN and CDR2 SYDVKM. This CDR3 is CASSPEAYSYGYTF. CDR3 nucleotides: TGTGCCAGCAGTCCGGAGGCATATAGCTATGGCTACACCTTC.